This entry lists 32 T cell receptor beta chains sequenced from one sample in a study of patients and donors after allogeneic stem cell transplantation. Via MiXCR, TCRdb re-called the RT-PCR reads, giving one row per CDR3 protein. The sample lists roughly 200,000 distinct CDR3 sequences, more than 35% occurring once. Sequenced sample: blood, either unsorted or a sorted T cell fraction (not recorded which). The origin of the receptors is a human donor who was either an allogeneic HSCT recipient or a stem cell or donor lymphocyte infusion donor (not recorded which). It is not recorded whose cells these are; they may come from a transplant donor.

The chain recombines TRBV12-3 or TRBV12-4 with TRBJ1-2, with D perhaps TRBD1 (6 bases). Trimming stripped 8 bases from V and 12 bases from J, with 25 bases between. The CDR3 is 14 amino acids. CDR3 DNA: TGTGCCAGCTTTACGGGGGCGGCCGAATGGGAACACACCTTC. The encoded protein is CASFTGAAEWEHTF.

In this sample, this clonotype turned up a few times. This chain links TRBV9 with TRBJ1-5, with 9 positions matching TRBD1. The V and J ends lost 0 bases and 7 bases, in that order; junction bases with no gene match: 5. The CDR3 loop spans 15 amino acids. Germline CDR1 is SGDLS and CDR2 is YYNGEE. The CDR3 bases are TGTGCCAGCAGCGTAGAGGGGGGACAGGGCCAGCCCCAGCATTTT. Amino acid sequence: CASSVEGGQGQPQHF.

The CDR3 sequence is CASSQDYEETQYF. The CDR3 coding sequence is TGTGCCAGCAGCCAAGATTACGAGGAGACCCAGTACTTC. The J gene is TRBJ2-5, the V gene TRBV3-1; no reliable D call. From germline, CDR1 is LGHDT and CDR2 YNNKEL (reference sequence). The CDR3 has 13 amino acids. V was shortened by 0 bases and J by 5 bases, with 7 bases between the two germline ends.

The V and J genes are TRBV27 and TRBJ2-7, with D perhaps TRBD2 (5 bases). The germline CDR1 and CDR2 sequences are MNHEY and SMNVEV (reference sequence). V was trimmed by 5 bases and J by 8 bases, leaving 16 bases between them. The CDR3 is made up of 13 amino acids. CDR3 coding DNA: TGTGCCAGCAGTCCCCCGGGGTTTGATAAGCAGTACTTC. Translation: CASSPPGFDKQYF.

This clonotype has more than one count but fewer than ten. V gene TRBV4-2 combines with J gene TRBJ2-5, with TRBD2 matching 9 bases. Germline CDR1 is LGHNA and CDR2 is YNFKEQ. This CDR3 region has 16 residues. J gave up 5 bases and V 0 bases, and 7 bases lay outside the gene matches. CDR3 in amino acids: CASSQDAAGGFETQYF. Here the CDR3 DNA reads TGTGCCAGCAGCCAAGACGCAGCGGGAGGCTTTGAGACCCAGTACTTC.

V usage is TRBV12-3 or TRBV12-4 and J usage is TRBJ2-1; the D gene is possibly TRBD2 (6 bases). The CDR3 is 17 amino acids. The V and J ends lost 5 bases and 0 bases respectively, with 17 bases between them. Here the CDR3 reads CASSPLGTGSSYNEQFF. The CDR3 nucleotides read TGTGCCAGCAGTCCCCTCGGGACTGGTAGCTCCTACAATGAGCAGTTCTTC.

The V and J genes are TRBV19 and TRBJ2-2, with a tentative D call TRBD2 (5 bases). The CDR3 is 16 amino acids. V lost 1 base, J lost 1 base, and 10 bases lay in between. CDR1 LNHDA and CDR2 SQIVND come from the germline V gene (reference sequence). The chain's CDR3 is CASSIVSGLNTGELFF. DNA of the CDR3: TGTGCCAGTAGTATAGTAAGCGGATTGAACACCGGGGAGCTGTTTTTT.

This rearrangement joins TRBV12-3 or TRBV12-4 to TRBJ2-3; no firm D call. The CDR3 covers 16 residues. The ends were cut back, 4 bases at V and 2 bases at J, with 16 bases in the middle. The CDR3 reads CASSYVAVQPTDTQYF. CDR3 DNA: TGTGCCAGCAGTTACGTAGCTGTTCAGCCCACAGATACGCAGTATTTT.

The V and J genes are TRBV29-1 and TRBJ1-1, with 9 bases lining up with TRBD1. This CDR3 comprises 15 residues. Trimming at V came to 7 bases and at J to 0 bases, leaving 9 bases not matched to a gene. Germline V gene lookup returns CDR1 SQVTM and CDR2 ANQGSEA. The CDR3 spells CSAAGTGRVNTEAFF. CDR3 DNA sequence: TGCAGCGCAGCCGGGACAGGGAGGGTGAACACTGAAGCTTTCTTT. Filled out from reference TRBV29-1 and TRBJ1-1, the complete variable domain reads SAVISQKPSRDICQRGTSLTIQCQVDSQVTMMFWYRQQPGQSLTLIATANQGSEATYESGFVIDKFPISRPNLTFSTLTVSNMSPEDSSIYLCSAAGTGRVNTEAFFGQGTRLTVV.

The genes are TRBV7-6 and TRBJ2-7; 7 bases fit TRBD2. V gave up 2 bases and J gave up 3 bases; unmatched junction bases: 10. This CDR3 spans 16 amino acids. Germline V gene lookup returns CDR1 SGHVS and CDR2 FNYEAQ. The CDR3 DNA reads as TGTGCCAGCAGCTTATTCGATGGGAGGGAAGTCTACGAGCAGTACTTC. Protein product: CASSLFDGREVYEQYF.

This clonotype was observed a few times. This chain connects TRBV9 to TRBJ2-5; D gene uncertain. Per the germline V gene, CDR1 is SGDLS and CDR2 is YYNGEE. The CDR3 runs to 16 residues. Deletions cut 1 base from V and 1 base from J, with 14 bases between. Written as DNA, the CDR3 is TGTGCCAGCAGCGTATCGGGCGGACCTCTCCAAGAGACCCAGTACTTC. This translates into CASSVSGGPLQETQYF.

This clonotype was observed a handful of times. V usage is TRBV25-1 and J usage is TRBJ2-5, with TRBD1 matching over 7 bases. Unmatched junction bases numbered 2, after V lost 8 bases and J lost 2 bases. CDR1 and CDR2 (germline): MGHDK, SYGVNS. The CDR3 runs to 12 residues. CDR3 region: CASQDRQETQYF. Here the CDR3 DNA reads TGTGCCAGCCAGGACAGGCAAGAGACCCAGTACTTC.

In this sample, this clonotype is medium-sized. The chain uses TRBV20-1 and TRBJ2-2, with 8 bases fitting TRBD1. Trimming cost V 6 bases and J 4 bases; bases outside gene matches: 7. The CDR3 has 14 amino acids. CDR1 and CDR2 from the germline V gene are DFQATT and SNEGSKA (reference sequence). CDR3 region: CSAVTDRATGELFF. The CDR3 region has the DNA TGCAGTGCCGTCACGGACAGGGCCACCGGGGAGCTGTTTTTT.

A few counts support this clonotype. The gene calls are TRBV27 and TRBJ1-1, with TRBD1 matching 7 bases. The ends lost 7 bases at V and 1 base at J; junction bases unmatched: 3. The CDR3 has 13 amino acids. Germline V gene sequence: CDR1 MNHEY, CDR2 SMNVEV (reference sequence). CDR3 bases: TGTGCCAGCACCCGGGACAGGAACACTGAAGCTTTCTTT. It translates to CASTRDRNTEAFF.

There are a few counts of this clonotype. V gene TRBV6-5 combines with J gene TRBJ1-1; D is uncertain. V lost 7 bases and J 4 bases, leaving 16 bases between the germline ends. The CDR3 has 14 residues. CDR1 and CDR2 from the germline V gene are MNHEY and SVGAGI. The CDR3 DNA sequence: TGTGCCAGCACCGGGGAGTCTCGGGGCACTGAAGCTTTCTTT. This translates into CASTGESRGTEAFF.

This clonotype has a handful of counts. The chain carries TRBV20-1 and TRBJ1-2; TRBD1 aligns across 7 bases. The trim removed 0 bases at V and 6 bases at J, leaving 13 bases unmatched. The CDR3 has 16 amino acids. CDR1 DFQATT and CDR2 SNEGSKA come from the germline V gene (reference sequence). CDR3 DNA: TGCAGTGCTAGAGATGGAGCAGGGGGGAGAGTAGATGGCTACACCTTC. It translates to CSARDGAGGRVDGYTF.

V usage is TRBV7-9 and J usage is TRBJ2-7; possible D gene TRBD1, 6 bases. V was cut by 1 base and J by 2 bases, with 15 bases left in between. The germline gives CDR1 SEHNR, CDR2 FQNEAQ (reference sequence). CDR3 length equals 16 residues. This CDR3 reads CASSLVNQAGAYEQYF. The CDR3 bases are TGTGCCAGCAGCTTAGTCAACCAAGCAGGGGCCTACGAGCAGTACTTC.

This clonotype was counted a few times. The rearrangement links TRBV7-2 to TRBJ1-2; D unclear. The CDR3 has 16 amino acids. Trimming took off 2 bases at V and 2 bases at J, with 15 bases between the two ends. Germline-derived CDR1 and CDR2 are SGHTA and FQGNSA. The CDR3 DNA sequence: TGTGCCAGCAGCTTAACCGGCCCCCCTATAAACTATGGCTACACCTTC. The encoded protein is CASSLTGPPINYGYTF.

The DNA for the CDR3 is TGTGCCAGCAGCTTAGTGGTGGGACAGGGAACCTACAATGAGCAGTTCTTC. Protein product: CASSLVVGQGTYNEQFF. This sequence joins TRBV11-2 and TRBJ2-1; TRBD1 matches 9 bases. In germline, CDR1 is SGHAT, CDR2 FQNNGV. J lost 2 bases, V lost 1 base, and 6 bases had no gene match. The CDR3 extends over 17 amino acids.

This clonotype has more than one count but fewer than ten. The V gene is TRBV3-1, the J gene TRBJ1-3, with TRBD1 identical over 8 bases. The V segment lost 2 bases and the J segment 0 bases; nucleotides outside the gene matches: 9. The CDR3 length is 18 residues. Germline values: CDR1 LGHDT, CDR2 YNNKEL (reference sequence). Written as DNA, the CDR3 is TGTGCCAGCAGCCAACTGGGACAGGTCAAATCCTCTGGAAACACCATATATTTT. Translation gives CASSQLGQVKSSGNTIYF.

This clonotype appeared a few times. The chain joins TRBV4-1 to TRBJ2-1, with 11 bases fitting TRBD2. In germline, CDR1 is MGHRA, CDR2 YSYEKL. This CDR3 has 15 amino acids. V lost 0 bases to trimming and J lost 6 bases; unmatched junction nucleotides: 1. The CDR3 loop reads CASSQDLAGGNEQFF. CDR3 nucleotide sequence: TGCGCCAGCAGCCAAGACCTAGCGGGAGGCAATGAGCAGTTCTTC.

This clonotype was detected only a few times. V usage is TRBV6-5 and J usage is TRBJ1-1; no definite D call. Germline CDR1 reads MNHEY; CDR2 reads SVGAGI. V dropped 9 bases and J dropped 4 bases, with 18 bases sitting between them. The CDR3 contains 14 residues. The CDR3 DNA sequence: TGTGCCAGTTACCGGGCCCAAAGAGGCACTGAAGCTTTCTTT. Translated, it gives CASYRAQRGTEAFF.

This clonotype came up a few times. This chain connects TRBV12-3 or TRBV12-4 to TRBJ1-6; D is unclear. The CDR3 consists of 14 residues. Trimming removed 7 bases at V and 4 bases at J, with 11 bases between. CDR3 in amino acids: CASTPDTYNSPLHF. The CDR3, as DNA: TGTGCCAGCACCCCCGACACTTATAATTCACCCCTCCACTTT.

The chain combines TRBV30 with TRBJ1-1; tentatively, D is TRBD1 (5 bases). V lost 8 bases and J lost 5, with 15 bases in between. The CDR3 is 12 amino acids. CDR1 GTSNPN and CDR2 SVGIG come from the germline V gene (reference sequence). Written as DNA, the CDR3 is TGTGCCCAGTCCCCAAGGGGTACTGAAGCTTTCTTT. Translating it yields CAQSPRGTEAFF. Using reference TRBV30 and TRBJ1-1 for the parts outside the CDR3, the full variable domain is SQTIHQWPATLVQPVGSPLSLECTVEGTSNPNLYWYRQAAGRGLQLLFYSVGIGQISSEVPQNLSASRPQDRQFILSSKKLLLSDSGFYLCAQSPRGTEAFFGQGTRLTVV.

A few counts support this clonotype. The chain carries TRBV28 and TRBJ1-1; D uncertain. The CDR3 has 11 residues. Trimming removed 7 bases at V and 4 bases at J, with 7 bases between. Looked up from germline, CDR1 is MDHEN and CDR2 is SYDVKM. CDR3 coding DNA: TGTGCCAGCACGGCAGTCACTGAAGCTTTCTTT. Translating gives CASTAVTEAFF.

The V gene is TRBV4-3, the J gene TRBJ2-3; TRBD2 is a possible D gene (5 bases). Germline-derived CDR1 and CDR2 are LGHNA and YSLEER. The CDR3 loop spans 19 amino acids. Trimming removed 0 bases from V and 2 bases from J, with 21 bases in between. The CDR3 loop reads CASSQDVEEEVWNTDTQYF. The CDR3 nucleotides are TGCGCCAGCAGCCAAGATGTAGAGGAGGAGGTTTGGAACACAGATACGCAGTATTTT.

This rearrangement joins TRBV29-1 to TRBJ1-2, with 7 bases fitting TRBD1. V gave up 6 bases and J gave up 7 bases; unmatched junction bases: 11. The CDR3 runs to 13 residues. Germline V gives CDR1 SQVTM, CDR2 ANQGSEA. The CDR3 sequence: CSVETGRPSGYTF. In DNA, the CDR3 is TGCAGCGTAGAGACAGGGCGGCCCTCTGGCTACACCTTC.

The chain links TRBV7-6 to TRBJ1-2; 12 positions match TRBD1. CDR3 size: 17 residues. Germline CDR1 reads SGHVS; CDR2 reads FNYEAQ. V shed 10 bases, J shed 2 bases, and the junction held 14 bases outside the gene matches. CDR3 nucleotide sequence: TGTGCCACTCTGCCCGGGACAGGGGGCTTAATAAACTATGGCTACACCTTC. Translated, it gives CATLPGTGGLINYGYTF.

This clonotype was counted only a few times. V is TRBV4-3 and J is TRBJ2-1; no clear D. V was cut by 1 base and J by 0 bases, with 28 bases left in between. The CDR3 has 22 residues. Germline V gives CDR1 LGHNA, CDR2 YSLEER. This CDR3 is CASSQVFGFGSDTKSSYNEQFF. CDR3 DNA sequence: TGCGCCAGCAGCCAAGTATTTGGATTTGGAAGCGACACAAAGAGCTCCTACAATGAGCAGTTCTTC.

The rearrangement uses TRBV7-2 and TRBJ1-1, with 7 bases fitting TRBD1. From germline, CDR1 is SGHTA and CDR2 FQGNSA. The CDR3 sequence is 17 residues long. V lost 5 bases and J lost 6; bases outside the gene matches: 18. The CDR3 spells CASSPEAGGHPRAEAFF. The CDR3 DNA reads TGTGCCAGCAGCCCCGAAGCAGGGGGACACCCCAGGGCTGAAGCTTTCTTT.

This clonotype was picked up a small number of times. This chain uses TRBV15 with TRBJ2-7, with D possibly matching TRBD1 (5 bases). The CDR3 covers 15 residues. CDR1 is LNHNV, CDR2 YYDKDF, per germline (reference sequence). V lost 5 bases and J lost 2, with 16 bases in between. The CDR3 loop is CATSPQPTGTYEQYF. CDR3 nucleotide sequence: TGTGCCACCAGCCCTCAGCCTACAGGTACCTACGAGCAGTACTTC.

This clonotype has only one observation. The V gene is TRBV5-6, the J gene TRBJ2-3; D is ambiguous. CDR3 length: 13 residues. The V and J ends lost 2 bases and 2 bases respectively, with 6 bases between them. The germline gives CDR1 SGHDT, CDR2 YYEEEE. The CDR3 DNA follows: TGTGCCAGCAGCTTTCCTTACACAGATACGCAGTATTTT. Protein sequence: CASSFPYTDTQYF.